One sample yielded the 27 T cell receptor beta chains listed below, sequenced in a study of blood T cell repertoires in COVID-19. Produced via immunoSEQ multiplex PCR; TCRdb's table is partial and in-frame only. The sample gives 150,000 to 200,000 clones, 86% of which show up once; approximately 7% is in the top ten. The sample taken for sequencing was peripheral blood. These receptors originate from a man aged 50 or older with active or convalescent COVID-19.

The CDR3 here is CSVLGPGGGTDTQYF. The CDR3, as DNA: TGCAGCGTTCTCGGACCCGGAGGAGGCACAGATACGCAGTATTTT. V gene TRBV29-1 combines with J gene TRBJ2-3, with D perhaps matching TRBD2 (5 bases). Per germline, CDR1 SQVTM and CDR2 ANQGSEA. V gave up 5 bases and J gave up 1 base, with 16 bases separating them. The CDR3 consists of 15 residues.

This clone has a single count. The V and J genes are TRBV28 and TRBJ2-7; 8 positions match TRBD1. The germline gives CDR1 MDHEN, CDR2 SYDVKM. The CDR3 totals 15 residues. With 1 base clipped from V and 4 bases from J, the junction kept 6 bases outside the gene matches. CDR3 nucleotide sequence: TGTGCCAGCAGTTTATCCGGGACAGGTTCATACGAGCAGTACTTC. It is translated as CASSLSGTGSYEQYF.

This chain links TRBV9 with TRBJ1-5; D perhaps matches TRBD1 (6 bases). CDR1 is SGDLS and CDR2 is YYNGEE in the germline V gene. V lost 3 bases and J lost 3, with 13 bases in between. This CDR3 contains 15 residues. The CDR3 sequence is CASSAADRLNQPQHF. The CDR3 DNA is TGTGCCAGCAGCGCCGCGGACAGACTCAATCAGCCCCAGCATTTT.

This clone showed up just once. J is TRBJ2-7 and V is TRBV27; 7 bases fit TRBD1. This CDR3 contains 17 residues. The ends lost 2 bases at V and 2 bases at J; junction bases unmatched: 12. Germline CDR1 MNHEY, CDR2 SMNVEV (reference sequence). The chain's CDR3 is CASSLKVRQGETYEQYF. The CDR3 DNA is TGTGCCAGCAGTTTAAAGGTCCGGCAGGGGGAGACCTACGAGCAGTACTTC.

The chain is built from TRBV6-2 or TRBV6-3 and TRBJ1-5, with TRBD1 matching over 8 bases. J was trimmed by 2 bases and V by 2 bases; bases with no gene match: 17. This CDR3 is built from 20 residues. Germline V gene sequence: CDR1 MNHEY, CDR2 SVGEGT. DNA of the CDR3: TGTGCCAGCAGTTACAGATCCCTTGACAGGGGACTATGGGGCAATCAGCCCCAGCATTTT. Protein sequence: CASSYRSLDRGLWGNQPQHF.

This clone turned up a few times. The chain uses TRBV5-6 and TRBJ1-6; 9 bases line up with TRBD1. Germline assignment: CDR1 SGHDT and CDR2 YYEEEE. Trimming at V came to 5 bases and at J to 9 bases, leaving 9 bases not matched to a gene. This CDR3 is 15 amino acids long. CDR3 loop: CASSFLDRGSSPLHF. Here the CDR3 DNA reads TGTGCCAGCAGTTTCCTCGACAGGGGGTCTTCACCCCTCCACTTT.

V and J are TRBV3-1 (or the pseudogene TRBV3-2) and TRBJ2-5; 9 bases match TRBD1. The CDR3 has 15 amino acids. V lost 2 bases, J lost 5 bases, and 6 bases stayed unmatched. Germline V lookup: CDR1 LGHDT, CDR2 YNNKEL (reference sequence). CDR3 loop: CASSQLQGAQETQYF. DNA for the CDR3: TGTGCCAGCAGCCAACTACAGGGGGCGCAGGAGACCCAGTACTTC.

This clone came up a few times. V usage is TRBV5-1 and J usage is TRBJ2-7, with 11 bases that match TRBD1. CDR1 SGHRS and CDR2 YFSETQ come from the germline V gene. This CDR3 has 14 residues. Unmatched junction bases numbered 7, after V lost 4 bases and J lost 7 bases. The CDR3 reads CASSQDRGQGEQYF. The CDR3 coding sequence is TGCGCCAGCAGCCAGGACAGGGGGCAAGGTGAGCAGTACTTC.

The chain links TRBV27 to TRBJ1-3; the D is unclear. Germline CDR1 reads MNHEY; CDR2 reads SMNVEV (reference sequence). Trimming took off 1 base at V and 0 bases at J, with 16 bases between the two ends. This CDR3 is built from 18 residues. CDR3 nucleotides: TGTGCCAGCAGTTTATACCCACCCCTGGGAGTCTCTGGAAACACCATATATTTT. Protein product: CASSLYPPLGVSGNTIYF.

This chain links TRBV6-4 with TRBJ1-1; 8 bases match TRBD1. Losses at the gene ends were 6 bases for V and 1 base for J; bases not matched to a gene: 4. This CDR3 spans 14 amino acids. Germline V CDR1 and CDR2: MRHNA, SNTAGT. CDR3 nucleotide sequence: TGTGCCAGCAGCCTGACAGGGGAGAACACTGAAGCTTTCTTT. Its translation: CASSLTGENTEAFF.

The sample holds a few counts of this clone. The rearrangement joins TRBV6-5 to TRBJ1-1; 9 bases agree with TRBD1. V trimming: 6 bases; J trimming: 4 bases; junction bases outside the gene matches: 6. Germline V gene lookup returns CDR1 MNHEY and CDR2 SVGAGI. The CDR3 length is 14 residues. The CDR3 protein is CASRVGQGSTEAFF. The DNA of the CDR3 is TGTGCCAGCAGAGTAGGACAGGGGAGCACTGAAGCTTTCTTT.

The rearrangement uses TRBV19 and TRBJ2-7; tentatively, D is TRBD1 (6 bases). The CDR3 sequence is 14 residues long. CDR1 and CDR2 from the germline V gene are LNHDA and SQIVND (reference sequence). Trimming took off 3 bases at V and 0 bases at J, with 9 bases between the two ends. CDR3: CASSIRTDSYEQYF. The CDR3 nucleotides read TGTGCCAGTAGTATCAGGACAGACTCCTACGAGCAGTACTTC. Based on the CDR3 plus reference TRBV19 and TRBJ2-7, the full variable domain is DGGITQSPKYLFRKEGQNVTLSCEQNLNHDAMYWYRQDPGQGLRLIYYSQIVNDFQKGDIAEGYSVSREKKESFPLTVTSAQKNPTAFYLCASSIRTDSYEQYFGPGTRLTVT.

The chain links TRBV6-1 to TRBJ2-7; D might be TRBD2 (5 bases). Germline V lookup: CDR1 MNHNS, CDR2 SASEGT. This CDR3 region has 13 residues. V was pared by 7 bases and J by 2 bases, with 12 bases between. CDR3 in DNA: TGTGCCAGCACCCTGGGGAGAGCCTACGAGCAGTACTTC. Residues: CASTLGRAYEQYF.

This chain links TRBV5-1 with TRBJ1-1; perhaps TRBD1 as D (5 bases). Germline loops: CDR1 SGHRS, CDR2 YFSETQ. The V end was cut by 0 bases, the J end by 1 base, with 10 bases between. The CDR3 extends over 15 amino acids. As DNA, the CDR3 is TGCGCCAGCAGCTTGGCCGCGGACACGAACACTGAAGCTTTCTTT. Its translation is CASSLAADTNTEAFF.

J is TRBJ1-2 and V is TRBV27, with 7 positions matching TRBD1. The germline V gene encodes CDR1 MNHEY and CDR2 SMNVEV (reference sequence). The CDR3 covers 13 residues. V lost 5 bases, J lost 8 bases, and 8 bases stayed unmatched. This CDR3 is CASSPGTAQGYTF. In DNA form, the CDR3 reads TGTGCCAGCAGTCCGGGGACAGCACAAGGCTACACCTTC.

The rearrangement uses TRBV7-2 and TRBJ2-3; a weak D match, TRBD2 (6 bases). Per germline, CDR1 SGHTA and CDR2 FQGNSA. V was pared by 5 bases and J by 8 bases, with 17 bases between. The CDR3 is made up of 14 amino acids. The CDR3 region has the DNA TGTGCCAGCAGCGATCAGGGAGGCTTGGTTACGCAGTATTTT. Translated, it gives CASSDQGGLVTQYF.

V and J are TRBV7-2 and TRBJ2-7; D not certain. Germline V gene sequence: CDR1 SGHTA, CDR2 FQGNSA. V was pared by 3 bases and J by 4 bases, with 4 bases between. The CDR3 totals 11 residues. The CDR3 region has the DNA TGTGCCAGCAGCTTTCGGTACGAGCAGTACTTC. It codes for CASSFRYEQYF.

The genes are TRBV18 and TRBJ2-3; D is perhaps TRBD2 (6 bases). This CDR3 contains 18 residues. Germline V lookup: CDR1 KGHSH, CDR2 LQKENI. The V gene lost 3 bases and the J gene lost 0 bases, with 19 bases spanning the gap. Here the CDR3 reads CASSPLPGGATSTDTQYF. In nucleotides, the CDR3 is TGTGCCAGCTCACCTCTCCCTGGAGGGGCCACAAGCACAGATACGCAGTATTTT.

The chain uses TRBV18 and TRBJ1-5, with D maybe TRBD1 (6 bases). This CDR3 contains 15 residues. V shed 3 bases and J shed 5 bases, with 14 bases lying between them. Per germline, CDR1 KGHSH and CDR2 LQKENI. CDR3 in amino acids: CASSPGYRVDQPQHF. The CDR3 DNA is TGTGCCAGCTCACCGGGATACAGGGTTGATCAGCCCCAGCATTTT.

The V and J genes are TRBV5-1 and TRBJ2-1; TRBD2 matches at 9 bases. The CDR3 extends over 17 amino acids. The germline V gene has CDR1 SGHRS and CDR2 YFSETQ. Trimming at V came to 0 bases and at J to 7 bases, leaving 11 bases not matched to a gene. CDR3 region: CASSLAVAGGPKNEQFF. For the CDR3, the DNA is TGCGCCAGCAGCTTGGCGGTGGCGGGAGGGCCGAAGAATGAGCAGTTCTTC.

V and J are TRBV5-1 and TRBJ2-1; 12 nucleotides align to TRBD1. The length of the CDR3 is 16 residues. The V and J ends lost 0 bases and 8 bases, in that order; junction bases with no gene match: 6. The germline V gene encodes CDR1 SGHRS and CDR2 YFSETQ. CDR3 region: CASSLGGQGAMDEQFF. The CDR3 DNA sequence: TGCGCCAGCAGCTTGGGGGGACAGGGGGCGATGGATGAGCAGTTCTTC.

This sequence joins TRBV5-6 and TRBJ2-3; TRBD2 aligns across 8 bases. This CDR3 comprises 15 residues. CDR1 is SGHDT and CDR2 is YYEEEE in the germline V gene. The V segment lost 2 bases and the J segment 7 bases; nucleotides outside the gene matches: 9. The CDR3 reads CASSFKAGVGNTQYF. DNA for the CDR3: TGTGCCAGCAGCTTTAAAGCGGGAGTTGGAAATACGCAGTATTTT.

The rearrangement joins TRBV6-1 to TRBJ1-5; no reliable D call. This CDR3 comprises 17 residues. Germline V CDR1 and CDR2: MNHNS, SASEGT. V was pared by 1 base and J by 0 bases, with 13 bases between. In DNA, the CDR3 is TGTGCCAGCAGTGAAGTGATTACAGTGTATAGCAATCAGCCCCAGCATTTT. This translates into CASSEVITVYSNQPQHF.

The chain combines TRBV9 with TRBJ1-3; a possible D gene is TRBD1 (5 bases). This CDR3 contains 13 residues. CDR1 and CDR2 from the germline V gene are SGDLS and YYNGEE. Deletions cut 7 bases from V and 0 bases from J, with 8 bases between. The DNA of the CDR3 is TGTGCCAGCGGACAAAGCTCTGGAAACACCATATATTTT. Its translation: CASGQSSGNTIYF.

The J gene is TRBJ1-4, the V gene TRBV2; unclear D gene. V lost 7 bases to trimming and J lost 6 bases, with 21 bases between them. The V gene's germline CDR1 is SNHLY and CDR2 FYNNEI. The CDR3 is 16 residues long. The CDR3 nucleotides are TGTGCCAGCAAGGTTGGAGTCGGGGTCGGTGATGAAAAACTGTTTTTT. As protein: CASKVGVGVGDEKLFF.

V gene TRBV7-9 combines with J gene TRBJ1-3; D uncertain. CDR1 is SEHNR and CDR2 is FQNEAQ in the germline V gene (reference sequence). Trimming pared 6 bases from V and 3 bases from J, leaving 9 bases between. The CDR3 spans 13 residues. The CDR3 DNA reads as TGTGCCAGCAGGCGGGATTTTGGAAACACCATATATTTT. It is translated as CASRRDFGNTIYF.

This chain joins TRBV3-1 (or the pseudogene TRBV3-2) and TRBJ2-1; a possible D gene is TRBD2 (6 bases). The germline CDR1 and CDR2 sequences are LGHDT and YNNKEL (reference sequence). Between the trimmed V and J ends, which lost 1 base and 9 bases, there was a span of 13 bases. The CDR3 runs 14 residues. Here the CDR3 DNA reads TGTGCCAGCAGCCAAGTGGGGTACGGGGGTGAGCAGTTCTTC. The encoded protein is CASSQVGYGGEQFF.